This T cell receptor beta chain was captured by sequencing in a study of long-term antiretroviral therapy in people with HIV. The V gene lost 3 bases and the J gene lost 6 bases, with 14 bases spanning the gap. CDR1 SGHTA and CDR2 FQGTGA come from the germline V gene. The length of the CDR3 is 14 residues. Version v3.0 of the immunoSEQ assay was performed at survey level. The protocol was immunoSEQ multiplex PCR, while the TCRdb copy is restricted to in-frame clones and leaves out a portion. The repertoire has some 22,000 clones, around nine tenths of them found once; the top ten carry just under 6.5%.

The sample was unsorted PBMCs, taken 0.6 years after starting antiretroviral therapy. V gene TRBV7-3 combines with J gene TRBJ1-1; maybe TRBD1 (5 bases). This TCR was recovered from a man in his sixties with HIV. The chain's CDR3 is CASSLQGGIAEAFF. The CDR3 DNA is TGTGCCAGCAGCTTGCAGGGTGGGATCGCTGAAGCTTTCTTT.